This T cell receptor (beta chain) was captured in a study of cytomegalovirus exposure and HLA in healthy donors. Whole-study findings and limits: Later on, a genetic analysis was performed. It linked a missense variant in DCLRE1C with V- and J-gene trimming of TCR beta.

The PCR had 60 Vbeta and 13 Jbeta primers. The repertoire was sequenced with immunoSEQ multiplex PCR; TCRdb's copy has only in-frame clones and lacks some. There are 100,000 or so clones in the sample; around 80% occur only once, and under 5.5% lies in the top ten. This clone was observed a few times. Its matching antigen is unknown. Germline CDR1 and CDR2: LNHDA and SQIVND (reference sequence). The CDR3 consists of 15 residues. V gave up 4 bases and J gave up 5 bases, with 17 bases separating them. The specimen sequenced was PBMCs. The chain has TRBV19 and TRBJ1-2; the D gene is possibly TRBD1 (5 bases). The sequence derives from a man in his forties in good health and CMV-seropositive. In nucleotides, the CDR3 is TGTGCCAGTAGTAGAAAACAGGTCCGGCGGTATGGCTACACCTTC. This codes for CASSRKQVRRYGYTF.